Listed here are 28 T cell receptor beta chains from one sample, sequenced in a study of human T cells and chemical hapten exposure. One entry per CDR3 protein results from TCRdb running MiXCR on the RACE reads. The sample carries tens of thousands of distinct CDR3 sequences, 10% to 11% recorded once. Time point in this sample: pre-sensitization, week 0. Sample treatment: therapeutic diphenylcyclopropenone sensitization with weekly scalp DPC. Sequences were derived from whole blood, sampled in connection with sensitization to the hapten diphenylcyclopropenone (DPC). Receptor source: a woman aged 50 to 60 with alopecia areata. Some clones in this sample may be carry-over from other donors' samples.

This clonotype was seen a few times. This chain joins TRBV6-2 or TRBV6-3 and TRBJ1-5; a possible D gene is TRBD1 (5 bases). CDR1 and CDR2 from the germline V gene are MNHEY and SVGEGT. The CDR3 extends over 13 amino acids. V lost 8 bases, J lost 9 bases, and 17 bases lay in between. CDR3: CASADPGRWPQHF. The CDR3 DNA is TGTGCCAGCGCCGACCCAGGGCGGTGGCCCCAGCATTTT.

This clonotype was found a few times. This sequence joins TRBV9 and TRBJ2-5; 10 positions agree with TRBD2. The CDR3 sequence is 17 residues long. Trimming at V came to 0 bases and at J to 2 bases, leaving 7 bases not matched to a gene. Germline V lookup: CDR1 SGDLS, CDR2 YYNGEE. The CDR3 region is CASSVGASGGPQETQYF. The CDR3 nucleotides are TGTGCCAGCAGCGTAGGGGCTAGCGGGGGACCTCAAGAGACCCAGTACTTC.

In this sample, this clonotype turned up many times. J is TRBJ2-3 and V is TRBV29-1; D gene ambiguous. The germline V and J ends were trimmed by 6 bases and 6 bases, with 4 bases remaining between them. Germline V lookup: CDR1 SQVTM, CDR2 ANQGSEA. The CDR3 extends over 9 amino acids. The CDR3 DNA follows: TGCAGCGTCTCGGATACGCAGTATTTT. Translation: CSVSDTQYF.

This clonotype was counted many times. V gene TRBV20-1 combines with J gene TRBJ1-1; no clear D gene. V was shortened by 3 bases and J by 1 base, with 3 bases between the two germline ends. This CDR3 spans 11 amino acids. CDR1 is DFQATT and CDR2 is SNEGSKA in the germline V gene (reference sequence). CDR3 in DNA: TGCAGTGCTAGGGGGAACACTGAAGCTTTCTTT. This sequence encodes CSARGNTEAFF.

In the case of this clonotype: The junction and the germline gene differ at one end; a read error may be behind it. The rearrangement links TRBV7-7 to TRBJ2-7, with a tentative D call TRBD1 (5 bases). The length of the CDR3 is 15 residues. CDR1 is SSHAT and CDR2 is FNYEAQ in the germline V gene (reference sequence). The CDR3 sequence: CASSLETGSGYEQYF. CDR3 DNA: TGTGCTAGCAGCTTAGAAACAGGATCTGGATACGAGCAGTACTTC.

This clonotype was observed many times. V gene TRBV29-1 combines with J gene TRBJ2-3; the D gene is possibly TRBD2 (6 bases). The V and J ends lost 7 bases and 12 bases respectively, with 23 bases between them. Per the germline V gene, CDR1 is SQVTM and CDR2 is ANQGSEA. The CDR3 runs to 13 residues. CDR3 in DNA: TGCAGCGCCATGCTGAAGCTAGCGAATGTTCAGTATTTT. Translation gives CSAMLKLANVQYF.

This clonotype occurred many times. V usage is TRBV4-2 and J usage is TRBJ2-3; tentatively, D is TRBD1 or TRBD2 (6 bases each). CDR1 LGHNA and CDR2 YNFKEQ come from the germline V gene. CDR3 length equals 15 residues. V lost 1 base and J 5 bases, leaving 13 bases between the germline ends. As DNA, the CDR3 is TGTGCCAGCAGCCAAGCAAGGGGGGCCCAAGATACGCAGTATTTT. Protein product: CASSQARGAQDTQYF.

With respect to this clonotype: A read error may produce the germline difference seen at one junction end. The chain joins TRBV7-2 to TRBJ1-5, with a possible D match to TRBD1 (6 bases). CDR3 length equals 15 residues. CDR1 is SGHTA, CDR2 FQGNSA, per germline. Written as DNA, the CDR3 is TGTGCCAGCAGTCTGGCCCTACAGGGACGTCAGGCCCAGCATTTT. Its protein product is CASSLALQGRQAQHF.

V is TRBV6-5 and J is TRBJ1-5; 10 nucleotides agree with TRBD1. Germline lookup yields CDR1 MNHEY and CDR2 SVGAGI. CDR3 length: 16 amino acids. V dropped 2 bases and J dropped 3; count of bases not matched to a gene: 4. The CDR3 DNA reads TGTGCCAGCAGTTACAAGACAGGGGGCCCCAATCAGCCCCAGCATTTT. Translation gives CASSYKTGGPNQPQHF.

This chain connects TRBV18 to TRBJ1-3, with D maybe TRBD1 (5 bases). The CDR3 has 17 residues. V lost 1 base to trimming and J lost 0 bases, with 13 bases between them. Germline V CDR1 and CDR2: KGHSH, LQKENI. The CDR3 DNA is TGTGCCAGCTCACCACAAACAGGACGGCACTCTGGAAACACCATATATTTT. Translated: CASSPQTGRHSGNTIYF. The variable domain in full, completed from reference TRBV18 and TRBJ1-3, reads NAGVMQNPRHLVRRRGQEARLRCSPMKGHSHVYWYRQLPEEGLKFMVYLQKENIIDESGMPKERFSAEFPKEGPSILRIQQVVRGDSAAYFCASSPQTGRHSGNTIYFGEGSWLTVV.

The chain is built from TRBV7-2 and TRBJ1-5; D gene unclear. V was shortened by 2 bases and J by 7 bases, with 15 bases between the two germline ends. The CDR3 extends over 15 amino acids. The germline V gene has CDR1 SGHTA and CDR2 FQGNSA. CDR3 sequence reads: CASSLSYGVAQPQHF. CDR3 in DNA: TGTGCCAGCAGCTTATCGTACGGGGTAGCACAGCCCCAGCATTTT.

This clonotype was observed at least ten times. V is TRBV27 and J is TRBJ1-5; D unclear. V gave up 5 bases and J gave up 0 bases, with 14 bases separating them. The CDR3 consists of 16 residues. In germline, CDR1 is MNHEY, CDR2 SMNVEV (reference sequence). Here the CDR3 DNA reads TGTGCCAGCAGTCCGATGAGGTTAGATAGCAATCAGCCCCAGCATTTT. Residues: CASSPMRLDSNQPQHF.

The chain couples TRBV18 to TRBJ2-5; a possible D gene is TRBD1 (6 bases). V lost 2 bases, J lost 4 bases, and 14 bases lay in between. Germline values: CDR1 KGHSH, CDR2 LQKENI. The CDR3 sequence is 15 residues long. Written as DNA, the CDR3 is TGTGCCAGCTCACCAACAGGGCCCCAAGGAGAGACCCAGTACTTC. This translates into CASSPTGPQGETQYF.

This clonotype was picked up many times. The chain recombines TRBV24-1 with TRBJ1-2; tentative D call: TRBD1 (5 bases). The CDR3 is 14 amino acids. Trimming removed 2 bases at V and 2 bases at J, with 8 bases between. Per the germline V gene, CDR1 is KGHDR and CDR2 is SFDVKD. In DNA, the CDR3 is TGTGCCACCAGTGATTCAGGGCAGAACTATGGCTACACCTTC. Translation: CATSDSGQNYGYTF.

The gene calls are TRBV15 and TRBJ2-5; 9 bases agree with TRBD2. Germline assignment: CDR1 LNHNV and CDR2 YYDKDF (reference sequence). After removal of 7 bases from V and 7 bases from J, the junction contained 13 bases not matched to a gene. There are 15 residues in the CDR3. CDR3: CATKGYGGRDGTQYF. The CDR3 bases are TGTGCCACCAAAGGATACGGCGGGAGGGACGGGACCCAGTACTTC.

This clonotype was observed at least ten times. The chain links TRBV28 to TRBJ2-1; no clear D gene. Germline CDR1 reads MDHEN; CDR2 reads SYDVKM. The length of the CDR3 is 14 residues. Trimming left V 3 bases short and J 1 base short, with 7 bases between. Written as DNA, the CDR3 is TGTGCCAGCAGTTTGGGTACATCCTACAATGAGCAGTTCTTC. Protein sequence: CASSLGTSYNEQFF.

The CDR3 sequence is CASSLAQGSGETQYF. The CDR3 nucleotides read TGTGCCAGCAGCTTAGCACAGGGGAGTGGAGAGACCCAGTACTTC. The rearrangement uses TRBV7-9 and TRBJ2-5, with TRBD1 matching over 7 bases. CDR1 and CDR2 (germline): SEHNR, FQNEAQ (reference sequence). This CDR3 region has 15 residues. V lost 0 bases, J lost 4 bases, and 5 bases stayed unmatched. Using reference TRBV7-9 and TRBJ2-5 for the parts outside the CDR3, the full variable domain is DTGVSQNPRHKITKRGQNVTFRCDPISEHNRLYWYRQTLGQGPEFLTYFQNEAQLEKSRLLSDRFSAERPKGSFSTLEIQRTEQGDSAMYLCASSLAQGSGETQYFGPGTRLLVL.

This clonotype was seen ten or more times. The chain employs TRBV3-1 and TRBJ1-1, with TRBD1 matching over 9 bases. The germline V gene encodes CDR1 LGHDT and CDR2 YNNKEL (reference sequence). The length of the CDR3 is 20 residues. The V gene end was trimmed by 1 base and the J gene end by 2 bases; junction bases not matched to a gene: 17. The CDR3 DNA reads as TGTGCCAGCAGCCAAGGGGGGGACAGGGTATTTAGTTCGTATAACACTGAAGCTTTCTTT. It is translated as CASSQGGDRVFSSYNTEAFF.

Within the sample, this clonotype is medium-sized. The J gene is TRBJ1-6, the V gene TRBV7-6, with TRBD1 identical over 7 bases. V shed 5 bases and J 9 bases; nucleotides not matched to a gene: 10. CDR3 length equals 15 residues. The germline gives CDR1 SGHVS, CDR2 FNYEAQ. Here the CDR3 DNA reads TGTGCCAGCAGCGCCCAGCAGGGGGACGGTTCACCCCTCCACTTT. This sequence encodes CASSAQQGDGSPLHF.

This clonotype has at least ten counts. V usage is TRBV7-6 and J usage is TRBJ2-5; TRBD2 might be the D (5 bases). Deletions cut 5 bases from V and 5 bases from J, with 15 bases between. Looked up from germline, CDR1 is SGHVS and CDR2 is FNYEAQ. The CDR3 consists of 14 residues. Here the CDR3 reads CASSPRPGSETQYF. The CDR3 DNA sequence: TGTGCCAGCAGCCCCCGGCCGGGGTCGGAGACCCAGTACTTC.

This clonotype was detected ten times or more. This chain links TRBV6-5 with TRBJ1-4; 8 nucleotides match TRBD1. The V gene end was trimmed by 5 bases and the J gene end by 0 bases; junction bases not matched to a gene: 5. The V gene's germline CDR1 is MNHEY and CDR2 SVGAGI. The length of the CDR3 is 16 residues. CDR3 DNA sequence: TGTGCCAGCAGTACAGGACAGGGCGCAACTAATGAAAAACTGTTTTTT. This gives the protein CASSTGQGATNEKLFF.

Remarks on this clonotype: A read error is possible here, since a much larger clone lies one base away. The chain employs TRBV29-1 and TRBJ1-1; D possibly corresponds to TRBD1 (5 bases). With 3 bases removed from V and 4 bases from J, the gap between germline ends came to 9 bases. The germline V gene encodes CDR1 SQVTM and CDR2 ANQGSEA. CDR3 length equals 12 residues. CDR3 residues: CSVEGLGTEAFF. The CDR3 DNA is TGCAGCGTTGAGGGGCTGGGCACTGAAGCTTTCTTT.

The chain carries TRBV10-3 and TRBJ2-3; D is ambiguous. The length of the CDR3 is 14 residues. With 4 bases removed from V and 2 bases from J, the gap between germline ends came to 10 bases. Germline CDR1 and CDR2: ENHRY and SYGVKD. CDR3 sequence reads: CAISVRAATDTQYF. DNA for the CDR3: TGTGCCATCAGTGTCCGCGCGGCCACAGATACGCAGTATTTT.

The rearrangement links TRBV12-3 or TRBV12-4 to TRBJ1-2, with a tentative D call TRBD1 (6 bases). The CDR3 is made up of 17 amino acids. V was cut by 7 bases and J by 7 bases, with 28 bases left in between. CDR3 sequence (DNA): TGTGCCAGCAAGAGACAGGCCGCTATGGCCCACGGACGTGGCTACACCTTC. This sequence encodes CASKRQAAMAHGRGYTF.

This clonotype was picked up a small number of times. V usage is TRBV6-5 and J usage is TRBJ2-7; 7 nucleotides agree with TRBD1. V dropped 2 bases and J dropped 2; count of bases not matched to a gene: 6. This CDR3 has 15 residues. The V gene's germline CDR1 is MNHEY and CDR2 SVGAGI. The CDR3 reads CASSYRGQHAYEQYF. Written as DNA, the CDR3 is TGTGCCAGCAGTTACAGGGGACAGCACGCCTACGAGCAGTACTTC.

The chain employs TRBV12-3 or TRBV12-4 and TRBJ1-2, with TRBD1 matching over 11 bases. J gave up 8 bases and V 7 bases, and 9 bases lay outside the gene matches. CDR3 length: 14 residues. The CDR3 sequence is CASTTFRTGGGYTF. The CDR3 region has the DNA TGTGCCAGCACCACTTTCCGGACAGGGGGCGGCTACACCTTC.

The sample holds many counts of this clonotype. This chain connects TRBV24-1 to TRBJ2-1, with TRBD1 matching over 8 bases. V lost 5 bases, J lost 5 bases, and 10 bases stayed unmatched. The length of the CDR3 is 16 residues. CDR1 and CDR2 (germline): KGHDR, SFDVKD. The CDR3 protein is CATSGRTGKENNEQFF. The CDR3 nucleotides read TGTGCCACCAGTGGAAGGACAGGGAAGGAAAACAATGAGCAGTTCTTC.

The chain employs TRBV6-5 and TRBJ2-7; weak D call: TRBD1 (6 bases). There are 15 residues in the CDR3. V was clipped by 2 bases and J by 4 bases, with 15 bases between them. Germline V lookup: CDR1 MNHEY, CDR2 SVGAGI. The CDR3 sequence: CASSYHRDIIYEQYF. In DNA form, the CDR3 reads TGTGCCAGCAGTTACCACCGGGACATTATTTACGAGCAGTACTTC.